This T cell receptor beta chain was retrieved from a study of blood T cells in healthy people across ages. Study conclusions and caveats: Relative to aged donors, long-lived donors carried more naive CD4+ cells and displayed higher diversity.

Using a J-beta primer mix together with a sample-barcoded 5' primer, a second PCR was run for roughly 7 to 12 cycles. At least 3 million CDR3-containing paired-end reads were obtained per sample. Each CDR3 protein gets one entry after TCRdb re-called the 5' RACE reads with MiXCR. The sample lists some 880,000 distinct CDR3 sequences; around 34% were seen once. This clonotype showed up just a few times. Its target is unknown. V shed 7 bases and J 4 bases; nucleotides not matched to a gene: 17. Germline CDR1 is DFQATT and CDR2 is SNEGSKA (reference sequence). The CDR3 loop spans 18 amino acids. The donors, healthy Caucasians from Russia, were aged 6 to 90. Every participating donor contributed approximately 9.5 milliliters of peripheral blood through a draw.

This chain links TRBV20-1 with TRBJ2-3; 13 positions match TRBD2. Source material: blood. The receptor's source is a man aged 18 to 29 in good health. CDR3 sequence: CSVASGLAGSLPADTQYF. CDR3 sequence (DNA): TGCAGTGTAGCTTCGGGACTAGCGGGGTCATTGCCCGCAGATACGCAGTATTTT.